This T cell receptor (beta chain) was documented in a study of blood T cell repertoires in COVID-19. Germline values: CDR1 SNHLY, CDR2 FYNNEI. The CDR3 consists of 14 residues. Trimming took 5 bases from V and 1 from J, leaving 9 bases between them. Sequencing used immunoSEQ multiplex PCR; TCRdb keeps in-frame clones, though not all of them. Among 200,000 to 250,000 clones listed, about 84% were seen once. V usage is TRBV2 and J usage is TRBJ1-5; D is unresolved. Sequenced input: PBMCs or T cells enriched from blood (not recorded which). The receptor comes from a man aged 55-75 years who had recovered from COVID-19. CDR3 amino acids: CASSFDTSNQPQHF. CDR3 nucleotides: TGTGCCAGCAGTTTTGACACGAGCAATCAGCCCCAGCATTTT.